This TCR beta chain was retrieved from a study of cytomegalovirus exposure and HLA in healthy donors. Study results and limitations: Researchers reportedly found TCR beta sequences accurately predicted most subjects' HLA-A and HLA-B alleles. TCR beta chains associated with HLA were, in a later analysis, more clonally expanded than equally common others. The study labeled 164 TCR beta chains cytomegalovirus-associated.

This clone appeared once. The target antigen is unknown. The PCR had 60 Vbeta and 13 Jbeta primers. Repertoires were generated with immunoSEQ multiplex PCR, while TCRdb's copy carries only in-frame clones and drops some. Of 95,000 to 120,000 clones listed, approximately 80% are singletons. Healthy bone marrow donors made up the cohort. This CDR3 region has 16 residues. After removal of 3 bases from V and 3 bases from J, the junction contained 11 bases not matched to a gene. Germline-derived CDR1 and CDR2 are MNHEY and SMNVEV (reference sequence). This sequence originates from a woman aged 30 to 39 in good health and CMV-seropositive. J is TRBJ2-7 and V is TRBV27; 7 nucleotides align to TRBD1. The sequenced material came from PBMCs. For the CDR3, the DNA is TGTGCCAGCAGTTTTATACCAACAGGGGAACTCTACGAGCAGTACTTC. Translating gives CASSFIPTGELYEQYF.